What follows describes a single T cell receptor (beta chain). In the study's own analysis: Cell counts per sample came from amplifying reference gene primers. The repertoire was sequenced with immunoSEQ multiplex PCR; TCRdb's copy has only in-frame clones and lacks some. V and J calls and clone size are copied from that table; D and trimming were computed from the DNA. The profile shows roughly 500,000 clones, approximately 91% of them singletons. The CDR3 length is 13 residues. The junction had 9 bases not matched to a gene; V was cut back by 11 bases and J by 3 bases. The germline gives CDR1 MNHEY, CDR2 SMNVEV (reference sequence). Individuals drawn from 20 to 25 US areas were about 18 to 89 years old. These data come from a study of blood T cell repertoires in COVID-19.

The chain uses TRBV27 and TRBJ1-2; 7 nucleotides line up with TRBD1. This sequence originates from a woman in her fifties or sixties who had recovered from COVID-19. Material: PBMCs or T cells enriched from blood (not recorded which). CDR3 in DNA: TGTGCCGTACCAGGCGGGACAGACTATGGCTACACCTTC. Protein sequence: CAVPGGTDYGYTF.